This T cell receptor beta chain originates from a study of identical twins. Points from the study as a whole: Monozygotic twin pairs showed more out-of-frame TCR alpha sharing than models estimated.

Template switching supplied a universal primer site; unique molecular identifiers were carried on the cDNA. TCRdb re-derived calls from the 5' RACE reads in MiXCR, one entry per CDR3 protein. The sample has some 270,000 distinct CDR3 sequences, around 8% seen once; the top ten hold approximately 3%. This clonotype was seen a few times. Its target is not known. This CDR3 region has 17 residues. CDR1 is ENHRY, CDR2 SYGVKD, per germline. V trimming: 5 bases; J trimming: 0 bases; junction bases outside the gene matches: 8. The data were also submitted as part of a second study, on yellow fever vaccine responses in identical twins.

The TCR sequence derives from a woman in her late teens or twenties in good health. The sequencing sample was made of CD8+ T cells sorted from blood. The chain is built from TRBV10-3 and TRBJ2-2; TRBD2 matches 8 bases. The CDR3 region is CAISPDHSGANTGELFF. The CDR3 DNA follows: TGTGCCATCAGTCCTGATCATAGCGGGGCGAACACCGGGGAGCTGTTTTTT.